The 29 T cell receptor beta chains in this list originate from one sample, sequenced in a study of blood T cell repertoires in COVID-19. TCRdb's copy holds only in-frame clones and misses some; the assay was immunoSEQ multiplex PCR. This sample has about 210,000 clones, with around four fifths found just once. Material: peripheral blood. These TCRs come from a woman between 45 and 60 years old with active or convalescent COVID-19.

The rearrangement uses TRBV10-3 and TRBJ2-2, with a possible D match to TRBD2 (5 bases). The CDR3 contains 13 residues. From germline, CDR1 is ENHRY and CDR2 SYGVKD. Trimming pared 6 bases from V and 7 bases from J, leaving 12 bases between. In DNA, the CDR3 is TGTGCCATCAGGGGAGACGGCGACGGGGAGCTGTTTTTT. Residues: CAIRGDGDGELFF.

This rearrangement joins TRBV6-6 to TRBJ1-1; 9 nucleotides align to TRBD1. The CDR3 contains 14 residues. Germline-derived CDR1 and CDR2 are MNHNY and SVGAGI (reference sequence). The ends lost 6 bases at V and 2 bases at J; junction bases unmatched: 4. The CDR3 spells CASRSQGANTEAFF. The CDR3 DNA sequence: TGTGCCAGCAGATCACAGGGGGCCAACACTGAAGCTTTCTTT.

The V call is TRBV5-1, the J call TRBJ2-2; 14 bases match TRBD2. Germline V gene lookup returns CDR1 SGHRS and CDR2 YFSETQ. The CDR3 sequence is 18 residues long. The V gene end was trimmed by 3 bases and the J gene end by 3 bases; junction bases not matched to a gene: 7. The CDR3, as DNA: TGCGCCAGCAGCTGGACTAGCGGGGGGCCACTCTACACCGGGGAGCTGTTTTTT. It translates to CASSWTSGGPLYTGELFF.

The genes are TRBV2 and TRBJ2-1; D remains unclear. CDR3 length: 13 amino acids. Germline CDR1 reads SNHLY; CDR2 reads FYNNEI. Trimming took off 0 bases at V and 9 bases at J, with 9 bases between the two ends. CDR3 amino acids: CASSEAPYGEQFF. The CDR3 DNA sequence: TGTGCCAGCAGTGAAGCGCCGTACGGTGAGCAGTTCTTC.

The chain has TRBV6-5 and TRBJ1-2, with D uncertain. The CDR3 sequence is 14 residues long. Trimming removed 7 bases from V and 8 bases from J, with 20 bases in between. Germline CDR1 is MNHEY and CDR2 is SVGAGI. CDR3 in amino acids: CASTPGPKASGYTF. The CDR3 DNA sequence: TGTGCCAGCACCCCCGGCCCGAAGGCTAGCGGCTACACCTTC.

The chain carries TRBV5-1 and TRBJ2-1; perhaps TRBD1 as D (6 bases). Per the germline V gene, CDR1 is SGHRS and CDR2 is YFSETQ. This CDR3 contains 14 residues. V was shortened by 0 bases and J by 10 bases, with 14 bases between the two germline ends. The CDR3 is CASSLVPGEGEQFF. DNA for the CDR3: TGCGCCAGCAGCTTGGTACCAGGGGAAGGCGAGCAGTTCTTC.

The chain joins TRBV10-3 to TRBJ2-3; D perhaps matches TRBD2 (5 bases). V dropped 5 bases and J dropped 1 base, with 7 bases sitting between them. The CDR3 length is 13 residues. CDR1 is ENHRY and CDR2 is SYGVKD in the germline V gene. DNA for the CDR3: TGTGCCATCAGTAAAGCGGGCACAGATACGCAGTATTTT. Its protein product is CAISKAGTDTQYF.

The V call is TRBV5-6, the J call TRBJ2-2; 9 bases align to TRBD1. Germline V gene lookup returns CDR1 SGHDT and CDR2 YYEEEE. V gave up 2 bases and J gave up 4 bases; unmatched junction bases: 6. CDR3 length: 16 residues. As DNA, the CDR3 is TGTGCCAGCAGCTTTGCGGACAGGGGTGGCACCGGGGAGCTGTTTTTT. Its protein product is CASSFADRGGTGELFF.

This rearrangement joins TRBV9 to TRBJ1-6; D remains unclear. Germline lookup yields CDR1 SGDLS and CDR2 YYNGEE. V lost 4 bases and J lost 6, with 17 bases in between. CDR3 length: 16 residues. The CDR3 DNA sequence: TGTGCCAGCAGCCCTCGAACCGGGATAGGTAATTCACCCCTCCACTTT. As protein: CASSPRTGIGNSPLHF.

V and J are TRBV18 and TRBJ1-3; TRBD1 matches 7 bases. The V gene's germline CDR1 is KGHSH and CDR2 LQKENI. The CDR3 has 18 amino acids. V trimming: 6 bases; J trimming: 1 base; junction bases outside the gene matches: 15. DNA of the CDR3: TGTGCCAGCTCGCCGGGACAGCGGATCACGGGGTCTGGAAACACCATATATTTT. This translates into CASSPGQRITGSGNTIYF.

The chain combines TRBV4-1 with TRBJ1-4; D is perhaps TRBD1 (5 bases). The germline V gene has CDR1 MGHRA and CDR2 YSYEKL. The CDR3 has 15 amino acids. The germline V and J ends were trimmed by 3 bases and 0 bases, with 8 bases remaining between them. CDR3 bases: TGCGCCAGCAGCCATTACAGGCCAACTAATGAAAAACTGTTTTTT. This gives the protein CASSHYRPTNEKLFF.

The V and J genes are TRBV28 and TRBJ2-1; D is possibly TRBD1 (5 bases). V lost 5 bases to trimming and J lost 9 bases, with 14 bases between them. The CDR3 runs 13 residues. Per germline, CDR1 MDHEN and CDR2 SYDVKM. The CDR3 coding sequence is TGTGCCAGCAGTCTCAGACAGTCTGGTGAGCAGTTCTTC. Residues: CASSLRQSGEQFF.

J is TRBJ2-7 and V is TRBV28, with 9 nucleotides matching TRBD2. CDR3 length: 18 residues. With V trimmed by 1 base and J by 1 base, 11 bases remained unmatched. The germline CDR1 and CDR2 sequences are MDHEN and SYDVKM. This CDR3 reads CASSLSSISGSISYEQYF. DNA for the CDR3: TGTGCCAGCAGTTTATCTTCAATTAGCGGGAGCATTTCCTACGAGCAGTACTTC.

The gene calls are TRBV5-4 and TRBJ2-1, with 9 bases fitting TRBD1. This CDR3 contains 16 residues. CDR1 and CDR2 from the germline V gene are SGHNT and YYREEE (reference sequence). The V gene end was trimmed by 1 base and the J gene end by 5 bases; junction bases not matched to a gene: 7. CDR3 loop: CASSLPRTGANNEQFF. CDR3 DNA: TGTGCCAGCAGCTTGCCCCGGACAGGGGCCAACAATGAGCAGTTCTTC.

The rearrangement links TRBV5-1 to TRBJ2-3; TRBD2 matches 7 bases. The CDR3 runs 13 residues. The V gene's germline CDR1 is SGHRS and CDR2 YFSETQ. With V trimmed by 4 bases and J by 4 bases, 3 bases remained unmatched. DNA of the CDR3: TGCGCCAGCAGCGCGGCGGGAGCAGATACGCAGTATTTT. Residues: CASSAAGADTQYF.

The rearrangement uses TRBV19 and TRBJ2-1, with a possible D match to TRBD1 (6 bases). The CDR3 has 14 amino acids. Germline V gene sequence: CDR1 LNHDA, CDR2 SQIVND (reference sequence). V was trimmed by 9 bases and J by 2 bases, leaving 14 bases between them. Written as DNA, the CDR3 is TGTGCCAGCGTGGGGGCTTCGACCTACAATGAGCAGTTCTTC. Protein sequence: CASVGASTYNEQFF.

Here the CDR3 reads CASSSQRERDEQFF. The CDR3 DNA reads TGTGCCAGCAGCTCTCAGCGGGAGAGGGATGAGCAGTTCTTC. This chain joins TRBV7-9 and TRBJ2-1, with 8 bases fitting TRBD2. There are 14 residues in the CDR3. V trimming: 4 bases; J trimming: 8 bases; junction bases outside the gene matches: 7. The germline V gene encodes CDR1 SEHNR and CDR2 FQNEAQ (reference sequence).

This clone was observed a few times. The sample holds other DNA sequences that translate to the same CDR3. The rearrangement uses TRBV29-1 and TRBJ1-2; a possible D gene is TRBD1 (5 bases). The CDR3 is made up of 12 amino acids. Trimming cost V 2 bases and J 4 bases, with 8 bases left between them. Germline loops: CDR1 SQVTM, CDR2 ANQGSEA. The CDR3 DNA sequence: TGCAGCGTTGAACAGGGTCTCTATGGCTACACCTTC. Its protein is CSVEQGLYGYTF. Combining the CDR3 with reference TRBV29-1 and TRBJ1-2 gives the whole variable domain SAVISQKPSRDICQRGTSLTIQCQVDSQVTMMFWYRQQPGQSLTLIATANQGSEATYESGFVIDKFPISRPNLTFSTLTVSNMSPEDSSIYLCSVEQGLYGYTFGSGTRLTVV.

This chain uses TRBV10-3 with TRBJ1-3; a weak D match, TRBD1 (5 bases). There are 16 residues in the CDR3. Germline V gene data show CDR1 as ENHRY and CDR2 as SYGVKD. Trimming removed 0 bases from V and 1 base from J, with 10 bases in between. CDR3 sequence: CAISESSGGSGNTIYF. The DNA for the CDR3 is TGTGCCATCAGTGAGTCGTCCGGGGGATCTGGAAACACCATATATTTT.

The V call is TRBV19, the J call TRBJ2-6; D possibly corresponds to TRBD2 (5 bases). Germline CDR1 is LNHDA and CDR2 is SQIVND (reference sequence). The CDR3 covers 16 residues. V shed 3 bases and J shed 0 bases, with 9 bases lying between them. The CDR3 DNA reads TGTGCCAGTAGTATTTTGGGGAGCTCTGGGGCCAACGTCCTGACTTTC. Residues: CASSILGSSGANVLTF. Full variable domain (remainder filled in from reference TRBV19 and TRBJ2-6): DGGITQSPKYLFRKEGQNVTLSCEQNLNHDAMYWYRQDPGQGLRLIYYSQIVNDFQKGDIAEGYSVSREKKESFPLTVTSAQKNPTAFYLCASSILGSSGANVLTFGAGSRLTVL.

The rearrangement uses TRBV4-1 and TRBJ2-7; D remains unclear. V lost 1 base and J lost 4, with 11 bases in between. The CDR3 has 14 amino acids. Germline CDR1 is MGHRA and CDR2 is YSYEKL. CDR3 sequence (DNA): TGCGCCAGCAGCCAAGGTTCGGCAGGTTACGAGCAGTACGTC. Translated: CASSQGSAGYEQYV.

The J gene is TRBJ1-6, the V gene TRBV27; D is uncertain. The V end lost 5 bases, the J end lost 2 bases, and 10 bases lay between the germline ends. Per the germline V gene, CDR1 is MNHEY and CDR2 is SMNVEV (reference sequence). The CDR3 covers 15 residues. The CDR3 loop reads CASSPSPAYNSPLHF. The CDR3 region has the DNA TGTGCCAGCAGTCCCTCCCCGGCCTATAATTCACCCCTCCACTTT.

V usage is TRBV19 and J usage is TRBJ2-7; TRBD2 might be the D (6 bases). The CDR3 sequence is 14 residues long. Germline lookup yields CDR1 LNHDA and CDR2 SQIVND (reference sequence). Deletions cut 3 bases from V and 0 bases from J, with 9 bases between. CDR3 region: CASSISGFSYEQYF. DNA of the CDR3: TGTGCCAGTAGTATTAGCGGTTTCTCCTACGAGCAGTACTTC.

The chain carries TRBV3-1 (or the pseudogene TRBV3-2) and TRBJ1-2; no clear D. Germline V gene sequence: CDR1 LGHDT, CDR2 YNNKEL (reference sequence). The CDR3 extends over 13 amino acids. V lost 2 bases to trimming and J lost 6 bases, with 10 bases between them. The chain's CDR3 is CASSQRMGDGYTF. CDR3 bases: TGTGCCAGCAGCCAAAGAATGGGAGATGGCTACACCTTC.

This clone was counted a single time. The CDR3 loop is CASSIFGGSTGELFF. CDR3 in DNA: TGTGCCAGTAGTATATTTGGCGGGAGCACCGGGGAGCTGTTTTTT. The V gene is TRBV19, the J gene TRBJ2-2; 7 nucleotides agree with TRBD2. The CDR3 extends over 15 amino acids. J gave up 4 bases and V 2 bases, and 4 bases lay outside the gene matches. The V gene's germline CDR1 is LNHDA and CDR2 SQIVND (reference sequence).

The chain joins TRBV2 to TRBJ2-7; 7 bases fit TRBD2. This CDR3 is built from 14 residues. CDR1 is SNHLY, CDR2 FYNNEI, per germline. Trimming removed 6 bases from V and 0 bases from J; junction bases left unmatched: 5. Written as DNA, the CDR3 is TGTGCCAGCAGAATCAGCGGGGACTCCTACGAGCAGTACTTC. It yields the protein CASRISGDSYEQYF.

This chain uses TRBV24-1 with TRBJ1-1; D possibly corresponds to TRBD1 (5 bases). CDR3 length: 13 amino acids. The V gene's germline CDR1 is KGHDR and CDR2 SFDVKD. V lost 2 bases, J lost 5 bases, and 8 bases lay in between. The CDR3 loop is CATSDSGGTEAFF. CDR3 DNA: TGTGCCACCAGTGATTCCGGGGGGACTGAAGCTTTCTTT.

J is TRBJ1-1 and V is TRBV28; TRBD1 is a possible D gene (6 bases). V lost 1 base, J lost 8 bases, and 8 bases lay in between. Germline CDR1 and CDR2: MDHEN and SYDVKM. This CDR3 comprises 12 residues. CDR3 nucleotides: TGTGCCAGCAGTTTATTTGGGGGCGAAGCTTTCTTT. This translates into CASSLFGGEAFF.

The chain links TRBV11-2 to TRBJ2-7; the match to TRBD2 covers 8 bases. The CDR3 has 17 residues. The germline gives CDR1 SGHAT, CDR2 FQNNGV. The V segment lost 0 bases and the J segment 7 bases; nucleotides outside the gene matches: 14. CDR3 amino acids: CASSLDRVSGDMGEQYV. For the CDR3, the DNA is TGTGCCAGCAGCTTAGATCGGGTTAGCGGGGACATGGGAGAGCAGTACGTC.